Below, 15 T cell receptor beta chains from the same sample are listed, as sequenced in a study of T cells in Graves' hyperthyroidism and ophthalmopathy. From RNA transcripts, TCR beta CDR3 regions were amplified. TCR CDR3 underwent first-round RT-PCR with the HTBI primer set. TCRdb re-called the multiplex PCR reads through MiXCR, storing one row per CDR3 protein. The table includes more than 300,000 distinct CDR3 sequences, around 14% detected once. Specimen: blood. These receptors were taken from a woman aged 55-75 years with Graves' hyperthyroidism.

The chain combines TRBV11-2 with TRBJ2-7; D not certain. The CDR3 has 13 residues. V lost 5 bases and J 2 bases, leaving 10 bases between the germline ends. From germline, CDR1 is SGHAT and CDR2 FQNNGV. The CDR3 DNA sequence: TGTGCCAGCAGCCGTAGTCCCGCCTACGAGCAGTACTTC. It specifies CASSRSPAYEQYF. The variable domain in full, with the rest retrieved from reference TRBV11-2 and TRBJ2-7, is EAGVAQSPRYKIIEKRQSVAFWCNPISGHATLYWYQQILGQGPKLLIQFQNNGVVDDSQLPKDRFSAERLKGVDSTLKIQPAKLEDSAVYLCASSRSPAYEQYFGPGTRLTVT.

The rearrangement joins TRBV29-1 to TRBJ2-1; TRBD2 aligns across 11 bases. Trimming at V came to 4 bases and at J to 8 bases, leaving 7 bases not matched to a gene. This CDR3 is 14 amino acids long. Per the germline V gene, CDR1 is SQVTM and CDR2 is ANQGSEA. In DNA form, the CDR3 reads TGCAGCGTTGGCCCTAGCGGGAGGTACGATGAGCAGTTCTTC. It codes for CSVGPSGRYDEQFF.

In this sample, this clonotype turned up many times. CDR3 coding DNA: TGTGCCAGCAGCTTAGTCGACAGGGGCCACGAGCAGTACTTC. This sequence encodes CASSLVDRGHEQYF. The V call is TRBV11-2, the J call TRBJ2-7; 8 bases are shared with TRBD1. CDR3 length: 14 amino acids. Trimming cost V 1 base and J 5 bases; bases outside gene matches: 4. Germline CDR1 SGHAT, CDR2 FQNNGV. The full variable domain, in which reference TRBV11-2 and TRBJ2-7 provide the parts outside the CDR3, is EAGVAQSPRYKIIEKRQSVAFWCNPISGHATLYWYQQILGQGPKLLIQFQNNGVVDDSQLPKDRFSAERLKGVDSTLKIQPAKLEDSAVYLCASSLVDRGHEQYFGPGTRLTVT.

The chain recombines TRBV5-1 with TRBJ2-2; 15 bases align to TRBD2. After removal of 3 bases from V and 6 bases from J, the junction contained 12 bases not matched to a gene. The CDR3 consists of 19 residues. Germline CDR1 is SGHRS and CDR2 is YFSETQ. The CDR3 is CASSYGTSGRSLYAGELFF. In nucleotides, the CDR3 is TGCGCCAGCAGCTACGGGACTAGCGGGAGGAGTTTGTACGCCGGGGAGCTGTTTTTT.

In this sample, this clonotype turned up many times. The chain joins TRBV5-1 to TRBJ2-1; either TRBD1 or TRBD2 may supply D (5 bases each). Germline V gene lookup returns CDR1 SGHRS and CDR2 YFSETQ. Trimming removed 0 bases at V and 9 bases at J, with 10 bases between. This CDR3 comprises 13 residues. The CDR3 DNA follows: TGCGCCAGCAGCTTGGAAGGGACCTTTGAGCAGTTCTTC. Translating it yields CASSLEGTFEQFF.

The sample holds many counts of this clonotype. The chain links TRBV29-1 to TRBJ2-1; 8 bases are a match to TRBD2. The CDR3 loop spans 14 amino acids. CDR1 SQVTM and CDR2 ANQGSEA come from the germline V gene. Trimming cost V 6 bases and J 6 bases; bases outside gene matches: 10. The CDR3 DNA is TGCAGCGTGACCCTTTCGGGAGGGCGCAATGAGCAGTTCTTC. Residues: CSVTLSGGRNEQFF.

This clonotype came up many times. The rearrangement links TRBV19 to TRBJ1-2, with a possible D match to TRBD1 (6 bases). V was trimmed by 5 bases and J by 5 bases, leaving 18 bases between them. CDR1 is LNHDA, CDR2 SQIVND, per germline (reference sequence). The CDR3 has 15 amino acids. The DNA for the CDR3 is TGTGCCAGTAGTGCCTTACAGGGACCGGGATATGGCTACACCTTC. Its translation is CASSALQGPGYGYTF.

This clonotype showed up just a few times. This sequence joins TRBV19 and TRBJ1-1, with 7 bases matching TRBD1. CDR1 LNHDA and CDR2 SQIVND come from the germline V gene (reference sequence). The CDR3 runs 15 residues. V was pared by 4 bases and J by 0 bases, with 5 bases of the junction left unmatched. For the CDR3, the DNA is TGTGCCAGTAGTAAGGACAGGCTAGTGAACACTGAAGCTTTCTTT. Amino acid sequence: CASSKDRLVNTEAFF.

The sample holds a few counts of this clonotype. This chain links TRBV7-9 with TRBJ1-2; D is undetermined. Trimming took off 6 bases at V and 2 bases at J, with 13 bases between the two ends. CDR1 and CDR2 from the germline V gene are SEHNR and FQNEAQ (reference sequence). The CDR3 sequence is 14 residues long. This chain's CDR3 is CASSLKPQNYGYTF. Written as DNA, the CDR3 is TGTGCCAGCAGTTTAAAACCCCAGAACTATGGCTACACCTTC.

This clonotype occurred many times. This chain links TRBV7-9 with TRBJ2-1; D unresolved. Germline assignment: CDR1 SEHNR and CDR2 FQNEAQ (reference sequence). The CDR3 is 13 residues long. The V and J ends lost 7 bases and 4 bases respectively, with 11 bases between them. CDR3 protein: CASTLPGYNEQFF. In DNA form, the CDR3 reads TGTGCCAGCACCCTTCCAGGTTACAATGAGCAGTTCTTC.

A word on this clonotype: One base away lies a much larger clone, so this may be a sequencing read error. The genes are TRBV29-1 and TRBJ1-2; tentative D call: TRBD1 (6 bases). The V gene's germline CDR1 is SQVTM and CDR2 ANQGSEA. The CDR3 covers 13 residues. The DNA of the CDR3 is TGCGGCTGCATGGGACATACTAACTATGGCTACACCTTC. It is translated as CGCMGHTNYGYTF. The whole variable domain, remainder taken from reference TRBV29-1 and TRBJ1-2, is SAVISQKPSRDICQRGTSLTIQCQVDSQVTMMFWYRQQPGQSLTLIATANQGSEATYESGFVIDKFPISRPNLTFSTLTVSNMSPEDSSIYLCGCMGHTNYGYTFGSGTRLTVV.

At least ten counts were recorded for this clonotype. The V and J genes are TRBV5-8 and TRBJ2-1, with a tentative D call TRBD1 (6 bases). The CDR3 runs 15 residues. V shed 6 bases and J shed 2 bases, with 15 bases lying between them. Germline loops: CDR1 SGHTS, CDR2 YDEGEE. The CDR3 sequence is CASNQGGSTYNEQFF. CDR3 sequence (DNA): TGTGCCAGCAACCAAGGGGGTTCCACCTACAATGAGCAGTTCTTC.

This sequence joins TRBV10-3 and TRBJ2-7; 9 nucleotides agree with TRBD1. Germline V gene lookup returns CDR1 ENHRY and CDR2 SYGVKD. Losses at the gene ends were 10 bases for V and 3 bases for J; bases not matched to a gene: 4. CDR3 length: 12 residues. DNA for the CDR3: TGTGCCACCAAGACAGGGGGCTACGAGCAGTACTTC. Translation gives CATKTGGYEQYF.

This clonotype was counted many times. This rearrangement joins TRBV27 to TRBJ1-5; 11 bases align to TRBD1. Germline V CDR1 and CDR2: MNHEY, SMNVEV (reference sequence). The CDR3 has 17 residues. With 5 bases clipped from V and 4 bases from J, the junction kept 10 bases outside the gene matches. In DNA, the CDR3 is TGTGCCAGCAGTCAGTTAAGGGGACAGGGGGGAAATCAGCCCCAGCATTTT. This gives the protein CASSQLRGQGGNQPQHF.

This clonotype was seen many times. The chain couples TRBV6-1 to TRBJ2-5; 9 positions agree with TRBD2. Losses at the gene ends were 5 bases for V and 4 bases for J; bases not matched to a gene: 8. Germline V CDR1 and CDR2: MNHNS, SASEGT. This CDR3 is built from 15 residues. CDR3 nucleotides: TGTGCCAGCAGTACGGGACTAGCCCCTCCAGAGACCCAGTACTTC. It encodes CASSTGLAPPETQYF.